The 27 T cell receptor beta chains reported below all come from one sample, sequenced in a study of early T cells in non-severe SARS-CoV-2 infection. TCRdb used MiXCR to reprocess the 5' RACE reads, holding one entry per CDR3 protein. The sample comprises about 83,000 distinct CDR3 sequences, roughly 12% of which are singletons, and less than 8.5% rests with the top ten. The specimen sequenced was whole blood. The receptors were sampled from an adult who was a healthcare worker with PCR-confirmed SARS-CoV-2 infection or an uninfected control (not recorded which).

The chain uses TRBV20-1 and TRBJ1-3; TRBD1 agrees at 9 bases. Germline V lookup: CDR1 DFQATT, CDR2 SNEGSKA (reference sequence). The CDR3 spans 15 residues. J was trimmed by 5 bases and V by 5 bases; bases with no gene match: 10. The CDR3 loop is CSAPWDRDGRNTIYF. The CDR3 DNA reads as TGCAGTGCTCCGTGGGACAGGGACGGGCGAAACACCATATATTTT.

This clonotype came up a few times. This sequence joins TRBV20-1 and TRBJ2-3; D is undetermined. CDR1 is DFQATT and CDR2 is SNEGSKA in the germline V gene (reference sequence). V was cut by 5 bases and J by 1 base, with 10 bases left in between. This CDR3 has 13 residues. The CDR3 here is CSALIGGTDTQYF. CDR3 coding DNA: TGCAGTGCTCTCATTGGGGGCACAGATACGCAGTATTTT.

The rearrangement joins TRBV7-2 to TRBJ1-1; TRBD1 is a possible D gene (6 bases). The germline V gene has CDR1 SGHTA and CDR2 FQGNSA. The length of the CDR3 is 16 residues. V lost 1 base, J lost 0 bases, and 12 bases lay in between. The CDR3 reads CASSLGRGAMNTEAFF. The CDR3 nucleotides read TGTGCCAGCAGCTTAGGTCGGGGGGCCATGAACACTGAAGCTTTCTTT.

This clonotype was counted between two and nine times. J is TRBJ1-2 and V is TRBV7-9; possibly TRBD1 for D (5 bases). With 5 bases removed from V and 4 bases from J, the gap between germline ends came to 14 bases. The length of the CDR3 is 14 residues. Germline V gene lookup returns CDR1 SEHNR and CDR2 FQNEAQ (reference sequence). The CDR3 nucleotides are TGTGCCAGCAGCCAGGGACTGACCTTCTATGGCTACACCTTC. Translated: CASSQGLTFYGYTF.

This clonotype appeared many times. This chain connects TRBV3-1 to TRBJ2-7; 9 nucleotides line up with TRBD1. CDR3 length equals 17 residues. Germline CDR1 reads LGHDT; CDR2 reads YNNKEL (reference sequence). V was clipped by 2 bases and J by 2 bases; unmatched bases: 10. The CDR3, as DNA: TGTGCCAGCAGCCAAAGTCTGGGACAGGGTAAGCCCTACGAGCAGTACTTC. This gives the protein CASSQSLGQGKPYEQYF.

Many counts were recorded for this clonotype. The CDR3 nucleotides are TGTGCCAGCAGCTCAGACAGGGCTCCTAATGAAAAACTGTTTTTT. It encodes CASSSDRAPNEKLFF. The genes are TRBV13 and TRBJ1-4; 7 bases are shared with TRBD1. Germline lookup yields CDR1 PRHDT and CDR2 FYEKMQ (reference sequence). The CDR3 extends over 15 amino acids. The J segment lost 3 bases and the V segment lost 4 bases, leaving 5 bases of the junction unmatched.

V gene TRBV7-6 combines with J gene TRBJ1-1; TRBD1 aligns across 9 bases. There are 17 residues in the CDR3. Germline lookup yields CDR1 SGHVS and CDR2 FNYEAQ. V lost 2 bases, J lost 1 base, and 8 bases stayed unmatched. The CDR3 region has the DNA TGTGCCAGCAGCTTAAGGGCCGGGACAGGGAGGAACACTGAAGCTTTCTTT. This codes for CASSLRAGTGRNTEAFF.

This clonotype has ten or more counts. The V call is TRBV10-2, the J call TRBJ1-1; 8 bases are a match to TRBD1. After removal of 6 bases from V and 0 bases from J, the junction contained 3 bases not matched to a gene. The CDR3 has 14 amino acids. Germline V gene data show CDR1 as WSHSY and CDR2 as SAAADI. The CDR3 sequence is CASRRQGMNTEAFF. CDR3 nucleotide sequence: TGCGCCAGCAGGAGACAGGGGATGAACACTGAAGCTTTCTTT.

This chain links TRBV6-5 with TRBJ2-7, with D perhaps matching TRBD2 (6 bases). Per germline, CDR1 MNHEY and CDR2 SVGAGI. The CDR3 runs 15 residues. V lost 5 bases and J lost 1, with 15 bases in between. The CDR3 loop is CASSHRGRGSYEQYF. CDR3 bases: TGTGCCAGCAGTCACAGAGGACGGGGGTCCTACGAGCAGTACTTC.

This clonotype was seen only a few times. The J gene is TRBJ1-3, the V gene TRBV20-1; D remains unclear. Trimming pared 6 bases from V and 0 bases from J, leaving 9 bases between. The CDR3 covers 13 residues. Germline V gene data show CDR1 as DFQATT and CDR2 as SNEGSKA (reference sequence). The CDR3 DNA reads as TGCAGTGCCGAAAAGCACTCTGGAAACACCATATATTTT. Its protein is CSAEKHSGNTIYF.

This clonotype showed up many times. The chain links TRBV24-1 to TRBJ1-5, with D maybe TRBD1 (6 bases). Per the germline V gene, CDR1 is KGHDR and CDR2 is SFDVKD. The CDR3 is 16 amino acids. Deletions cut 4 bases from V and 3 bases from J, with 15 bases between. The CDR3: CATSDYQTGFNQPQHF. The CDR3 DNA follows: TGTGCCACCAGTGACTACCAGACAGGATTCAATCAGCCCCAGCATTTT.

This chain connects TRBV12-3 or TRBV12-4 to TRBJ1-1, with D unclear. The V gene lost 3 bases and the J gene lost 0 bases, with 11 bases spanning the gap. CDR3 length: 15 residues. The CDR3 DNA sequence: TGTGCCAGCAGTTTGGCAGGCAGGTTGAACACTGAAGCTTTCTTT. It specifies CASSLAGRLNTEAFF.

The sample holds many counts of this clonotype. The J gene is TRBJ2-1, the V gene TRBV15; D unclear. V was shortened by 0 bases and J by 0 bases, with 12 bases between the two germline ends. Germline lookup yields CDR1 LNHNV and CDR2 YYDKDF (reference sequence). The CDR3 spans 17 residues. This CDR3 reads CATSRDRSFSSYNEQFF. In nucleotides, the CDR3 is TGTGCCACCAGCAGAGATCGGTCTTTTAGCTCCTACAATGAGCAGTTCTTC.

This clonotype was seen only once. This chain connects TRBV20-1 to TRBJ2-7, with TRBD2 matching over 8 bases. With V trimmed by 5 bases and J by 4 bases, 7 bases remained unmatched. Germline values: CDR1 DFQATT, CDR2 SNEGSKA (reference sequence). The CDR3 runs 13 residues. The chain's CDR3 is CSAEQRESYEQYF. CDR3 DNA sequence: TGCAGTGCTGAGCAGCGGGAGTCATACGAGCAGTACTTC.

This clonotype has a handful of counts. The rearrangement uses TRBV2 and TRBJ1-6, with D possibly TRBD1 on 5 matching bases. In germline, CDR1 is SNHLY, CDR2 FYNNEI. V lost 4 bases to trimming and J lost 10 bases, with 11 bases between them. CDR3 length equals 13 residues. The CDR3 protein is CASSGQGGSPLHF. Here the CDR3 DNA reads TGTGCCAGCAGTGGGCAGGGAGGATCACCCCTCCACTTT.

This clonotype was counted at least ten times. The genes are TRBV5-6 and TRBJ2-2; TRBD2 aligns across 7 bases. Trimming cost V 0 bases and J 7 bases; bases outside gene matches: 12. CDR1 SGHDT and CDR2 YYEEEE come from the germline V gene. The CDR3 is 17 residues long. The CDR3 DNA reads as TGTGCCAGCAGCTTGGCCTGGGAGGGTGTGCAAGTCGGGGAGCTGTTTTTT. Its protein product is CASSLAWEGVQVGELFF.

This clonotype was observed at least ten times. The chain links TRBV12-3 or TRBV12-4 to TRBJ1-6, with 10 bases lining up with TRBD1. J lost 10 bases, V lost 6 bases, and 6 bases had no gene match. The CDR3 runs to 14 residues. The CDR3 bases are TGTGCCAGCAGATCCGGGACAGGGGTCTCACCCCTCCACTTT. Translated: CASRSGTGVSPLHF.

The chain joins TRBV5-5 to TRBJ2-3; TRBD2 agrees at 10 bases. CDR1 and CDR2 (germline): SGHKS, YYEKEE (reference sequence). This CDR3 contains 18 residues. J gave up 4 bases and V 1 base, and 12 bases lay outside the gene matches. CDR3 sequence: CASSLTGLAEELADTQYF. CDR3 DNA: TGTGCCAGCAGCTTGACAGGACTAGCGGAAGAATTGGCAGATACGCAGTATTTT.

The chain uses TRBV5-4 and TRBJ2-2; 10 nucleotides line up with TRBD1. Germline V lookup: CDR1 SGHNT, CDR2 YYREEE (reference sequence). The V gene end was trimmed by 5 bases and the J gene end by 5 bases; junction bases not matched to a gene: 6. The CDR3 totals 15 residues. CDR3 region: CASSPPGQGTGELFF. The CDR3 DNA reads as TGTGCCAGCAGTCCTCCGGGACAGGGGACCGGGGAGCTGTTTTTT.

This clonotype was detected ten times or more. Here the CDR3 DNA reads TGCAGCGTTGGGTCAGGGGTAAACTATGGCTACACCTTC. It translates to CSVGSGVNYGYTF. The chain carries TRBV29-1 and TRBJ1-2, with D perhaps matching TRBD1 (6 bases). CDR3 length: 13 amino acids. CDR1 and CDR2 (germline): SQVTM, ANQGSEA. V gave up 4 bases and J gave up 2 bases, with 11 bases separating them.

This clonotype was seen ten or more times. V usage is TRBV19 and J usage is TRBJ2-2, with a tentative D call TRBD2 (5 bases). This CDR3 spans 15 amino acids. CDR1 LNHDA and CDR2 SQIVND come from the germline V gene (reference sequence). The ends were cut back, 0 bases at V and 6 bases at J, with 11 bases in the middle. This chain's CDR3 is CASSIDPWEPGELFF. CDR3 in DNA: TGTGCCAGTAGTATAGATCCGTGGGAGCCCGGGGAGCTGTTTTTT.

This clonotype was observed a few times. The chain has TRBV5-1 and TRBJ1-1; D possibly corresponds to TRBD1 (5 bases). The V gene lost 6 bases and the J gene lost 2 bases, with 14 bases spanning the gap. Germline V gives CDR1 SGHRS, CDR2 YFSETQ. This CDR3 is built from 14 residues. The chain's CDR3 is CASKAGLSNTEAFF. The CDR3 DNA reads TGCGCCAGCAAGGCAGGGCTTTCCAACACTGAAGCTTTCTTT.

The V and J genes are TRBV11-2 and TRBJ2-4; D may be TRBD1 (6 bases). V was shortened by 5 bases and J by 8 bases, with 28 bases between the two germline ends. CDR3 length: 18 residues. Germline V CDR1 and CDR2: SGHAT, FQNNGV. The CDR3 sequence: CASSNLAGSRGAVHIQYF. In DNA form, the CDR3 reads TGTGCCAGCAGCAACCTTGCCGGGTCCAGGGGAGCGGTACACATTCAGTACTTC.

This clonotype was detected many times. The chain uses TRBV5-1 and TRBJ1-2; possibly TRBD1 for D (5 bases). The CDR3 contains 14 residues. The germline V and J ends were trimmed by 4 bases and 6 bases, with 16 bases remaining between them. In germline, CDR1 is SGHRS, CDR2 YFSETQ. The CDR3 DNA follows: TGCGCCAGCAGCCCACAGGATGGTTGGGATGGCTACACCTTC. Translating gives CASSPQDGWDGYTF. Together with reference TRBV5-1 and TRBJ1-2, the CDR3 gives the full variable domain: KAGVTQTPRYLIKTRGQQVTLSCSPISGHRSVSWYQQTPGQGLQFLFEYFSETQRNKGNFPGRFSGRQFSNSRSEMNVSTLELGDSALYLCASSPQDGWDGYTFGSGTRLTVV.

This clonotype was counted at least ten times. The chain links TRBV2 to TRBJ2-4; 10 bases are a match to TRBD2. There are 14 residues in the CDR3. Germline assignment: CDR1 SNHLY and CDR2 FYNNEI. With V trimmed by 6 bases and J by 5 bases, 4 bases remained unmatched. The DNA of the CDR3 is TGTGCCAGCAGGCCCGGGACTAGCGAAAACATTCAGTACTTC. Its protein product is CASRPGTSENIQYF. Based on the CDR3 plus reference TRBV2 and TRBJ2-4, the full variable domain is EPEVTQTPSHQVTQMGQEVILRCVPISNHLYFYWYRQILGQKVEFLVSFYNNEISEKSEIFDDQFSVERPDGSNFTLKIRSTKLEDSAMYFCASRPGTSENIQYFGAGTRLSVL.

This clonotype was recorded many times. This sequence joins TRBV2 and TRBJ1-5; D possibly corresponds to TRBD1 (6 bases). The CDR3 loop spans 16 amino acids. CDR1 is SNHLY, CDR2 FYNNEI, per germline. The V gene lost 6 bases and the J gene lost 6 bases, with 21 bases spanning the gap. The CDR3 coding sequence is TGTGCCAGCAGAGTGAGCCAGGGCGAGGGGGGTCAGCCCCAGCATTTT. This codes for CASRVSQGEGGQPQHF.

V usage is TRBV3-1 and J usage is TRBJ2-3, with 8 nucleotides matching TRBD1. V dropped 4 bases and J dropped 0; count of bases not matched to a gene: 12. CDR1 LGHDT and CDR2 YNNKEL come from the germline V gene (reference sequence). The CDR3 runs 18 residues. For the CDR3, the DNA is TGTGCCAGCAGCCCATATCCATGGACAGGGATAAGCACAGATACGCAGTATTTT. It translates to CASSPYPWTGISTDTQYF.